This T cell receptor beta chain was captured in a study of T cell repertoires in ileal Crohn's disease. Germline V gives CDR1 SQVTM, CDR2 ANQGSEA. V was clipped by 2 bases and J by 7 bases, with 14 bases between them. The CDR3 is made up of 14 amino acids. Repertoires were generated with immunoSEQ multiplex PCR, while TCRdb's copy carries only in-frame clones and drops some. The sample holds 7,300 or so clones, 55% to 85% seen once. Noted time point: neoterminal ileum biopsy at postoperative endoscopy, about 6 months after surgery. The sample was ileal tissue. The receptor was isolated from an adult with Crohn's disease. This chain links TRBV29-1 with TRBJ1-4, with D maybe TRBD1 (6 bases). DNA for the CDR3: TGCAGCGTTGAATCCGGCAGGGGACGTGAAAAACTGTTTTTT. Translating gives CSVESGRGREKLFF.